Included here is one TCR beta chain sequence, with context. Participant age was about 18 to 95 years, and participants resided in about two dozen US areas. The data stem from a study of blood T cell repertoires in COVID-19. The CDR3 is 17 residues long. CDR1 MDHEN and CDR2 SYDVKM come from the germline V gene. Unmatched junction bases numbered 6, after V lost 3 bases and J lost 1 base. This table comes from immunoSEQ multiplex PCR, and its TCRdb copy is limited to in-frame clones, with some not included. The table includes 250,000 to 300,000 clones, more than 80% detected once. This TCR came from a woman in her twenties or thirties who had recovered from COVID-19. The J gene is TRBJ2-2, the V gene TRBV28, with TRBD2 matching 9 bases. The material sequenced was PBMCs or T cells enriched from blood (not recorded which). CDR3 sequence reads: CASSFGGRAQNTGELFF. DNA for the CDR3: TGTGCCAGCAGTTTCGGCGGGAGGGCACAGAACACCGGGGAGCTGTTTTTT.